This TCR beta chain was identified in a study of T cell responses to AZD1222 COVID-19 vaccine. General study results and limits: Without day 14 samples, only post-peak T cell repertoires were studied. Per reports, nearly half of all spike-specific TCRs target regions that are unmutated in variants. Only six people who got AZD1222 tested seropositive at baseline.

Germline CDR1 SNHLY, CDR2 FYNNEI. The CDR3 is made up of 11 amino acids. V lost 3 bases and J lost 5, with 4 bases in between. TCRdb's table, derived via immunoSEQ multiplex PCR, lists solely in-frame clones and lacks some. The table records around 150,000 clones, over 85% of them present only once. With regard to this clone: The antigen remains unidentified.

The chain combines TRBV2 with TRBJ1-2; the D is unclear. The receptor comes from an adult in good health. The source material was peripheral blood, sampled on day 0 of AZD1222 vaccination. The CDR3, as DNA: TGTGCCAGCAGTGAGGGATATGGCTACACCTTC. Its protein is CASSEGYGYTF.